Below, one TCR beta chain is given with its context. Its antigen is not identified. At one boundary the junction diverges from the germline segment, which might be a read error. TCRdb reprocessed the 5' RACE reads via MiXCR and lists one record per CDR3 protein. Of hundreds of thousands of distinct CDR3 sequences in the sample, roughly 14% were seen once. This specimen comes from a study of T cells after yellow fever vaccination. Study-level results: The bulk population could contribute abundant contaminating clonotypes to FACS-sorted repertoires.

This CDR3 is built from 14 residues. The germline V gene has CDR1 MDHEN and CDR2 SYDVKM. The starting material was PBMCs, obtained on the day of the yellow fever booster vaccination. This sequence originates from a man aged 25-45 years who received the YFV17D yellow fever vaccine. V usage is TRBV28 and J usage is TRBJ2-2, with D possibly matching TRBD2 (6 bases). The DNA for the CDR3 is TGTGCCAGTTTCCGGGACTTGAACACCGGGGAGCTGTCTTTT. It codes for CASFRDLNTGELSF.